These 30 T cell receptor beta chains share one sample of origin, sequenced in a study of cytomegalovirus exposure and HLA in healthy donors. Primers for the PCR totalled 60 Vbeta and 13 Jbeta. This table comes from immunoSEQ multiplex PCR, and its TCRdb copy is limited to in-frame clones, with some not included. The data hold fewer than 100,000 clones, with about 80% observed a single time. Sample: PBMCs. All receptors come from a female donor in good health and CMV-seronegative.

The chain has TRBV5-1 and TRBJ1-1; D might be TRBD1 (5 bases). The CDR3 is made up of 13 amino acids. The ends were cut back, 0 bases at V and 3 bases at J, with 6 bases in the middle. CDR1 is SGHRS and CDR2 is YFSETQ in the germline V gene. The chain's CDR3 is CASSLDRYTEAFF. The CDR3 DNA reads TGCGCCAGCAGCTTGGACAGGTACACTGAAGCTTTCTTT.

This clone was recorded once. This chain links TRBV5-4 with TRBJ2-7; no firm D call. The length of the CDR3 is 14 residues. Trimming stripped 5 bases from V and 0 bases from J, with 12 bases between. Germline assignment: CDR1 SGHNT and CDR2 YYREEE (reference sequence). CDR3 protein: CASSTQTASYEQYF. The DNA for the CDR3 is TGTGCCAGCAGTACCCAAACAGCCTCCTACGAGCAGTACTTC.

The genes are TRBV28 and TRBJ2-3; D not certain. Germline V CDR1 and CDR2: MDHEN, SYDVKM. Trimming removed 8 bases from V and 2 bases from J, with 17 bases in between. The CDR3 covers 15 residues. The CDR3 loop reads CASGRHLTPTDTQYF. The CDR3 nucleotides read TGTGCCAGCGGTCGACACTTGACACCCACAGATACGCAGTATTTT.

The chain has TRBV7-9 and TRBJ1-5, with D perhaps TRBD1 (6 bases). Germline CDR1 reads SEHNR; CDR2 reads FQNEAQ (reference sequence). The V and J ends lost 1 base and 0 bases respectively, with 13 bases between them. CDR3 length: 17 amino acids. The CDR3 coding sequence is TGTGCCAGCAGCTTAGAAAGGGGGACCTATAGCAATCAGCCCCAGCATTTT. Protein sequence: CASSLERGTYSNQPQHF.

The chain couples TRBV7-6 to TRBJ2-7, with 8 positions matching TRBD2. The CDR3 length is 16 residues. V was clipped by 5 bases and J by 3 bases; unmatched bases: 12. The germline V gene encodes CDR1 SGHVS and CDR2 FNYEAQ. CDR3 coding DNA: TGTGCCAGCAGCACAACAGCGGGGGCGCAAGTCTACGAGCAGTACTTC. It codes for CASSTTAGAQVYEQYF.

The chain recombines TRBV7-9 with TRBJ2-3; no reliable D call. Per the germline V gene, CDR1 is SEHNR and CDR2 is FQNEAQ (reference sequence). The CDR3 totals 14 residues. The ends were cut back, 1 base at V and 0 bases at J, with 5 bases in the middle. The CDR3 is CASSLVGSTDTQYF. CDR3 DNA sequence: TGTGCCAGCAGCTTAGTCGGTAGCACAGATACGCAGTATTTT.

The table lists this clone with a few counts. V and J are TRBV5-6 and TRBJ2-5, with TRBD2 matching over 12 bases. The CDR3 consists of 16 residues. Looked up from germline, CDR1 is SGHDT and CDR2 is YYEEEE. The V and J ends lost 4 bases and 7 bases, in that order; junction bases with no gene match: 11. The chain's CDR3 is CASSLTSGGLGGTQYF. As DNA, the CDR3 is TGTGCCAGCAGCCTAACTAGCGGGGGGCTGGGAGGGACCCAGTACTTC.

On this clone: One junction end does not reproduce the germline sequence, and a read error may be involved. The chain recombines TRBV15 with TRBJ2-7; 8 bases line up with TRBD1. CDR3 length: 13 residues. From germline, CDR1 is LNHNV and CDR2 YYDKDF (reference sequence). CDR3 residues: CATSRGPRQGILF. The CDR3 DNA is TGTGCCACCAGCAGGGGACCCCGACAGGGGATTCTCTTC.

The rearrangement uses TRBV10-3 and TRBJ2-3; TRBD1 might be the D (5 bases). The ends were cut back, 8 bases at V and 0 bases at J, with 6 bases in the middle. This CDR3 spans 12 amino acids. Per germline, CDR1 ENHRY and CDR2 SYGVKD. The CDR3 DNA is TGTGCCATCGGGGCAAGCACAGATACGCAGTATTTT. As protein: CAIGASTDTQYF.

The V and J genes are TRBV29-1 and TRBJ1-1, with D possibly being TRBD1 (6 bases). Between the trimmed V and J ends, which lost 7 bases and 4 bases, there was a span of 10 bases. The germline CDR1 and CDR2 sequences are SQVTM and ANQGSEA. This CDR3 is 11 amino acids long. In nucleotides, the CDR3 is TGCAGCGGACAGGTTCTCACTGAAGCTTTCTTT. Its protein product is CSGQVLTEAFF.

The CDR3 here is CASSLAVAENTGELFF. CDR3 DNA sequence: TGCGCCAGCAGCTTGGCTGTAGCGGAGAACACCGGGGAGCTGTTTTTT. The chain links TRBV5-1 to TRBJ2-2; the D gene is possibly TRBD2 (6 bases). The V end was cut by 0 bases, the J end by 1 base, with 10 bases between. Germline values: CDR1 SGHRS, CDR2 YFSETQ. The CDR3 is 16 residues long.

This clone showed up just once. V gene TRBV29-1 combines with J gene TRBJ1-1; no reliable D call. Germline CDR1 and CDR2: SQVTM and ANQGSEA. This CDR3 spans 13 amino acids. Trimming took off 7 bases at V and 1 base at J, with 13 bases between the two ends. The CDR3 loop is CSASVGENTEAFF. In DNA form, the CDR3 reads TGCAGCGCCTCGGTCGGGGAGAACACTGAAGCTTTCTTT.

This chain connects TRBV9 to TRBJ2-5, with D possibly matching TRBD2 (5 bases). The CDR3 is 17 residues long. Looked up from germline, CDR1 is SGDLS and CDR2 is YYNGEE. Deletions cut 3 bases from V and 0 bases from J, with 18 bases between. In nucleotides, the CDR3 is TGTGCCAGCAGCGCCTTTACGGACTCCAGGTACCAAGAGACCCAGTACTTC. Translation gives CASSAFTDSRYQETQYF. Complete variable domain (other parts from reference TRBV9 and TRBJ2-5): DSGVTQTPKHLITATGQRVTLRCSPRSGDLSVYWYQQSLDQGLQFLIQYYNGEERAKGNILERFSAQQFPDLHSELNLSSLELGDSALYFCASSAFTDSRYQETQYFGPGTRLLVL.

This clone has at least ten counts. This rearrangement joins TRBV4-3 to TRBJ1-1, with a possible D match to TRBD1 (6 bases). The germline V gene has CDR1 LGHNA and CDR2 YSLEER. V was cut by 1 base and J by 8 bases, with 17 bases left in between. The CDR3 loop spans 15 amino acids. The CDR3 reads CASSQGPGGLAEAFF. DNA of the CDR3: TGCGCCAGCAGCCAAGGCCCGGGGGGCCTCGCGGAAGCTTTCTTT.

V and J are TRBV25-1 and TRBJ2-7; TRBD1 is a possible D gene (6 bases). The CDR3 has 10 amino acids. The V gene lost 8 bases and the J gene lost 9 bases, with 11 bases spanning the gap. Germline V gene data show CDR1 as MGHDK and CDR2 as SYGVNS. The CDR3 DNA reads TGTGCCAGCCAGGGGTCCGGGCAGTACTTC. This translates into CASQGSGQYF.

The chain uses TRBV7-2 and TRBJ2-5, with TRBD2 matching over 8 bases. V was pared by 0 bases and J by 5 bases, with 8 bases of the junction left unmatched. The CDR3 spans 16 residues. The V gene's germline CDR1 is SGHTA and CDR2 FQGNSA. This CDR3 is CASSLAAGGFSETQYF. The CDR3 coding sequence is TGTGCCAGCAGCTTAGCGGCGGGGGGATTTAGTGAGACCCAGTACTTC.

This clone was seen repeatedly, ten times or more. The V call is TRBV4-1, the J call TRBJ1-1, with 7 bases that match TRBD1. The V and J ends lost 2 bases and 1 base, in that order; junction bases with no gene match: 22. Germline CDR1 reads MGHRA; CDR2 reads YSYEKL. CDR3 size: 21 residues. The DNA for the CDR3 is TGCGCCAGCAGCCAAAGGGGGCAGAGAACACTAAAGTGGGCAGAGAACACTGAAGCTTTCTTT. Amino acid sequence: CASSQRGQRTLKWAENTEAFF.

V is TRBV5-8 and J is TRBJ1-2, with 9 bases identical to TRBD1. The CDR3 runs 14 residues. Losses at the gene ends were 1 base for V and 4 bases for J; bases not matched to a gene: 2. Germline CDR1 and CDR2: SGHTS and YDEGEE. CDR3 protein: CASSLTGGIYGYTF. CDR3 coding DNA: TGTGCCAGCAGCTTGACAGGGGGCATCTATGGCTACACCTTC.

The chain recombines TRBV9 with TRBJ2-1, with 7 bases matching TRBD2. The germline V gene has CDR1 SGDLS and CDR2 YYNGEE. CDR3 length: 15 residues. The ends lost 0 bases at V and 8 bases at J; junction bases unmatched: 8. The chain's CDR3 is CASSVDVGGNYEQFF. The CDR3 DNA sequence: TGTGCCAGCAGCGTAGACGTGGGGGGGAACTATGAGCAGTTCTTC.

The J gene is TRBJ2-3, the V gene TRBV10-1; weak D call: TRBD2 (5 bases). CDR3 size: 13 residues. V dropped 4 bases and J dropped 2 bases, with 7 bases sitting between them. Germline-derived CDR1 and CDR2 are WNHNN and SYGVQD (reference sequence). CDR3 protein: CASSGGLTDTQYF. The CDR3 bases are TGCGCCAGCAGTGGAGGGCTCACAGATACGCAGTATTTT.

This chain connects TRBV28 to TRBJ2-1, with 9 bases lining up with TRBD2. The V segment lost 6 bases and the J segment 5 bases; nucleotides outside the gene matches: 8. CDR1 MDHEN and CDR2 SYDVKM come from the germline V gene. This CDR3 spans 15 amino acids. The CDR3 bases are TGTGCCAGCAGACGACAAGCGGGAGGCCACAATGAGCAGTTCTTC. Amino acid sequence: CASRRQAGGHNEQFF. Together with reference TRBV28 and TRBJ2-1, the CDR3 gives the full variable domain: DVKVTQSSRYLVKRTGEKVFLECVQDMDHENMFWYRQDPGLGLRLIYFSYDVKMKEKGDIPEGYSVSREKKERFSLILESASTNQTSMYLCASRRQAGGHNEQFFGPGTRLTVL.

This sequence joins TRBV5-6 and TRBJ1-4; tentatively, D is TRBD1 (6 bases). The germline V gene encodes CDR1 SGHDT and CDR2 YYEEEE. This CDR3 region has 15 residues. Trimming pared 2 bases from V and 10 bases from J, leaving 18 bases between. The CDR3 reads CASSLSGVGIRKLFF. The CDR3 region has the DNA TGTGCCAGCAGCTTATCAGGGGTGGGCATACGAAAACTGTTTTTT.

CDR3 DNA sequence: TGTGCCAGCAGCTTCTACGGGACAGGGGGCCACGAGCAGTACTTC. Amino acids: CASSFYGTGGHEQYF. The chain has TRBV7-9 and TRBJ2-7, with 12 bases matching TRBD1. V shed 3 bases and J 5 bases; nucleotides not matched to a gene: 5. The CDR3 runs to 15 residues. Germline V gives CDR1 SEHNR, CDR2 FQNEAQ (reference sequence).

CDR3 DNA sequence: TGTGCCAGCAGCGTCCGACAGGGAAATCAGCCCCAGCATTTT. It specifies CASSVRQGNQPQHF. The chain uses TRBV2 and TRBJ1-5, with 7 bases identical to TRBD1. Germline V gene sequence: CDR1 SNHLY, CDR2 FYNNEI. Trimming took 6 bases from V and 4 from J; bases not matched to a gene: 6. The CDR3 is 14 residues long.

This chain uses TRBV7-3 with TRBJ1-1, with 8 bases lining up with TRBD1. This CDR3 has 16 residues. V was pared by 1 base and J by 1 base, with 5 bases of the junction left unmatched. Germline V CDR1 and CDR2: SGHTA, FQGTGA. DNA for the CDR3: TGTGCCAGCAGCTTAAACCCAGGGGGCTCGAACACTGAAGCTTTCTTT. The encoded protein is CASSLNPGGSNTEAFF.

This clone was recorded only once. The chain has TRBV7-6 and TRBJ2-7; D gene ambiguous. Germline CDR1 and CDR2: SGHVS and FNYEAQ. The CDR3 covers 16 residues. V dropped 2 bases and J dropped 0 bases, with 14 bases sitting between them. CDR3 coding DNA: TGTGCCAGCAGCTTAAGTTCTTCAGGTTCCTCCTACGAGCAGTACTTC. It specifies CASSLSSSGSSYEQYF.

CDR3 nucleotides: TGTGCCAGCAGCTTAGACGCCGGGACAGGGGACCATGGCTACACCTTC. The encoded protein is CASSLDAGTGDHGYTF. This sequence joins TRBV7-9 and TRBJ1-2, with TRBD1 matching over 10 bases. V lost 1 base to trimming and J lost 6 bases; unmatched junction nucleotides: 8. CDR1 and CDR2 (germline): SEHNR, FQNEAQ (reference sequence). CDR3 length: 16 residues.

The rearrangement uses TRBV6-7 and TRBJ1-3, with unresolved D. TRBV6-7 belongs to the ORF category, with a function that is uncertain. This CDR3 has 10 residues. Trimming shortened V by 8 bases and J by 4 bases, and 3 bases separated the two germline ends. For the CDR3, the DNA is TGTGCCAGCCAAGGAAACACCATATATTTT. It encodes CASQGNTIYF.

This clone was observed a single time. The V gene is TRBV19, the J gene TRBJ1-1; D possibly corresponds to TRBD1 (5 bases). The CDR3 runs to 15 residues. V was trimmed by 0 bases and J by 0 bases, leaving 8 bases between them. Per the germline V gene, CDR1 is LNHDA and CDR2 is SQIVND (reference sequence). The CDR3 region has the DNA TGTGCCAGTAGTATAGACGGGGGAATGAACACTGAAGCTTTCTTT. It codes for CASSIDGGMNTEAFF.

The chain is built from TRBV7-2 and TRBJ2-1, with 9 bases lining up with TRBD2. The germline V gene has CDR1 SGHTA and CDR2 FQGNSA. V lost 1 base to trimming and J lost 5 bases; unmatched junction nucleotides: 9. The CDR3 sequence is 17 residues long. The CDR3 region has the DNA TGTGCCAGCAGCTTAGGGCGCGGGGGGGGCAGGGACAATGAGCAGTTCTTC. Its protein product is CASSLGRGGGRDNEQFF.